This T cell receptor beta chain is from a study of shared clonotypes between healthy human individuals. With respect to this clone: As yet, its antigen is unknown.

Sequenced by immunoSEQ multiplex PCR; TCRdb stores in-frame clones only, minus some. Among roughly 2,300,000 clones listed, 85% to 95% were seen once. The investigators split CD4+ cells into a CD45RA+ naive subset and a CD45RA-negative memory subset. Points from the study as a whole: Generation of non-shared clonotypes was less probable than generation of clonotypes shared by all four donors. Sampling included only blood; tissue repertoires likely differ. Enrolling few donors narrowed the genetic and exposure-history diversity that was represented.

V was cut by 6 bases and J by 3 bases, with 17 bases left in between. Germline lookup yields CDR1 LGHNA and CDR2 YSLEER. The CDR3 runs 15 residues. This receptor was identified in a man between 18 and 35 years old in good health. Some clones in this sample may be carry-over from other donors' samples. The chain combines TRBV4-3 with TRBJ1-2, with D possibly matching TRBD1 (6 bases). The sequenced sample consisted of naive CD4+ T cells from PBMCs. Indicated subset: CD45RA+ positively selected. The CDR3 spells CASRGMSTGDYGYTF. Written as DNA, the CDR3 is TGCGCCAGCAGGGGAATGTCGACAGGCGACTATGGCTACACCTTC.